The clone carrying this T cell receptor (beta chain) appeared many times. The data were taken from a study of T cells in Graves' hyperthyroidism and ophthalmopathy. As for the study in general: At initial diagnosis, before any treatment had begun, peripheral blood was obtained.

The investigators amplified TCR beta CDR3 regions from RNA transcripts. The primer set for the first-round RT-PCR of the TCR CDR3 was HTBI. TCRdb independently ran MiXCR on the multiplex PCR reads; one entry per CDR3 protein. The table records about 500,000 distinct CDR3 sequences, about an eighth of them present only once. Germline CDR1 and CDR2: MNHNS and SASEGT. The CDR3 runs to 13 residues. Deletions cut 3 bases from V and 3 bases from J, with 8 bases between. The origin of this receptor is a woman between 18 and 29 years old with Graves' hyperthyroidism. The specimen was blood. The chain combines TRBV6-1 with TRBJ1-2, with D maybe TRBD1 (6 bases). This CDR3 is CASSDGTYYGYTF. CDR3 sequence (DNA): TGTGCCAGCAGTGACGGGACATACTATGGCTACACCTTC.